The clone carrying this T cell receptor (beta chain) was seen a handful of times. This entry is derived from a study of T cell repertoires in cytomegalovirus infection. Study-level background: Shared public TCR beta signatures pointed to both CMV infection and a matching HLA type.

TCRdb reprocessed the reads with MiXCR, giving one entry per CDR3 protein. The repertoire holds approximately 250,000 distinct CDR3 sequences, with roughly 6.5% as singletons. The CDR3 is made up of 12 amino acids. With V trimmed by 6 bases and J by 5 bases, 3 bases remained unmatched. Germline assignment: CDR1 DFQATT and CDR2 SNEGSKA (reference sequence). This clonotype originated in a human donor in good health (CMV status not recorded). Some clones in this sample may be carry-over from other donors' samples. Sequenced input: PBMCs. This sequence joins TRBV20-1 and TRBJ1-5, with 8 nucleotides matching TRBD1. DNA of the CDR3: TGCAGTGCAAGACAGGGGTATCAGCCCCAGCATTTT. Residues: CSARQGYQPQHF.